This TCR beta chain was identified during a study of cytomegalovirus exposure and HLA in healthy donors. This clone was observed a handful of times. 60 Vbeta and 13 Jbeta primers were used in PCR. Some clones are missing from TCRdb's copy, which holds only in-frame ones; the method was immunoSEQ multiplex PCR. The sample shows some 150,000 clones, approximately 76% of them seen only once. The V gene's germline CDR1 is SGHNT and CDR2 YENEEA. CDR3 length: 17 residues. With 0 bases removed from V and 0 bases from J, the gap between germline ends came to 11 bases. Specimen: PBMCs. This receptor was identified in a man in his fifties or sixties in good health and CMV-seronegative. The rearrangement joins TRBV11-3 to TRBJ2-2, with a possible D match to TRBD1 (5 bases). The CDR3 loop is CASSLEKGASNTGELFF. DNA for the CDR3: TGTGCCAGCAGCTTAGAGAAAGGGGCATCGAACACCGGGGAGCTGTTTTTT.